The clone carrying this T cell receptor (beta chain) was seen repeatedly, ten times or more. Its specificity is not known. These data originate in a study of T cells after yellow fever vaccination. About the study: With SMART-Seq v4 Ultra Low Input, the fractions containing low cell numbers were prepared. Study-wide points: Among primary-vaccination clones, most reappeared after the booster, at about 95% for CD4 and roughly 90% for CD8. Just a small share of clonotypes turned up in the CD4 compartment as well as the CD8 compartment.

The CDR3 is made up of 13 amino acids. V gave up 5 bases and J gave up 2 bases, with 9 bases separating them. Germline values: CDR1 LNHDA, CDR2 SQIVND (reference sequence). TCRdb fed the 5' RACE reads into MiXCR, producing one record per CDR3 protein. The sample carries approximately 110,000 distinct CDR3 sequences, around 7.7% recorded once. The material was CD4+ T cells sorted from PBMCs, obtained 10 to 11 days after the first yellow fever vaccination. This receptor was taken from a man aged 18 to 30 who received the YFV17D yellow fever vaccine. The chain recombines TRBV19 with TRBJ2-5; D call uncertain. CDR3: CASSRTRQETQYF. In DNA form, the CDR3 reads TGTGCCAGTAGTCGCACTCGGCAAGAGACCCAGTACTTC.